The text below deals with one T cell receptor (beta chain). This sample stems from a study of shared clonotypes between healthy human individuals. Sequencing used immunoSEQ multiplex PCR; TCRdb keeps in-frame clones, though not all of them. This table holds 1.4 million or so clones, roughly 98.5% found once. Germline V CDR1 and CDR2: KGHSH, LQKENI. V was pared by 3 bases and J by 2 bases, with 5 bases of the junction left unmatched. The CDR3 has 16 amino acids. Specimen: naive CD4+ T cells sorted from blood. This sample's subset: CD45RA+ positively selected. V gene TRBV18 combines with J gene TRBJ2-5, with 11 bases lining up with TRBD2. This TCR was recovered from a man aged 30-40 years in good health. DNA for the CDR3: TGTGCCAGCTCACCCCCGGGACTAGCGGCTCAAGAGACCCAGTACTTC. It yields the protein CASSPPGLAAQETQYF.